This TCR beta chain appears in the sequencing data of a study of T cell repertoires in cytomegalovirus infection. Findings and caveats of the study: Clonotypes of TCR beta that were HLA-C-restricted and CMV-specific dominated the ex vivo response.

The CDR3 consists of 15 residues. The V gene lost 5 bases and the J gene lost 2 bases, with 13 bases spanning the gap. Germline V gene sequence: CDR1 SGHVS, CDR2 FQNEAQ. TCRdb used MiXCR to reprocess the reads, holding one entry per CDR3 protein. The sample holds approximately 160,000 distinct CDR3 sequences, under 20% seen once. The table lists this clonotype with many counts. Its antigen is unknown. The sequence came from a human donor in good health (CMV status not recorded). Some clones in this sample may be carry-over from other donors' samples. Material for sequencing was CD8+ T cells from PBMCs. The chain uses TRBV7-8 and TRBJ2-1; D is perhaps TRBD2 (6 bases). Written as DNA, the CDR3 is TGTGCCAGCAGCCCCTATAGCGGAGCCTACAATGAGCAGTTCTTC. It translates to CASSPYSGAYNEQFF.